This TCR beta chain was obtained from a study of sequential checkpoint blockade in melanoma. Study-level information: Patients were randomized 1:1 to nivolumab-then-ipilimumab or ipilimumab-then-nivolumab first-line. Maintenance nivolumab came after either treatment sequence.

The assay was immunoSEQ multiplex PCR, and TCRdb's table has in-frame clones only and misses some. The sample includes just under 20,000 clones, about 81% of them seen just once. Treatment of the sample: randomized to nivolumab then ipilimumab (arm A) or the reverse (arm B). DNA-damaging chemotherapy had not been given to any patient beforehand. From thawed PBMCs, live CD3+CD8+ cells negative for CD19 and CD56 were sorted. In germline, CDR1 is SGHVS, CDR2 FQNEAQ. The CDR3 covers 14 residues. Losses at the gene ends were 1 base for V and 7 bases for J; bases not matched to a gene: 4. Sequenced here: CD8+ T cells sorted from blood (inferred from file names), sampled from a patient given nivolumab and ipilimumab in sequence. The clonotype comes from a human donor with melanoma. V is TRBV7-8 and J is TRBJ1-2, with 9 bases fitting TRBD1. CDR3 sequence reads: CASSLVDRGGGYTF. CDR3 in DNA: TGTGCCAGCAGCTTAGTGGACAGGGGAGGTGGCTACACCTTC.